A single sample is the source of the 30 T cell receptor beta chains below, sequenced in a study of shared clonotypes between healthy human individuals. Generated by immunoSEQ multiplex PCR, the TCRdb table keeps only in-frame clones and is missing some. This table holds more than 1.2 million clones, around 98.5% found once. Sequencing was performed on naive CD4+ T cells sorted from blood. The subset was: CD45RA+ positively selected. These receptors all stem from a man aged 25 to 45 in good health.

This rearrangement joins TRBV19 to TRBJ2-7; unclear D gene. The CDR3 extends over 13 amino acids. The ends were cut back, 3 bases at V and 1 base at J, with 7 bases in the middle. From germline, CDR1 is LNHDA and CDR2 SQIVND (reference sequence). CDR3: CASSMRNSYEQYF. CDR3 bases: TGTGCCAGTAGTATGAGGAATTCCTACGAGCAGTACTTC.

This clone was found once. CDR3 in amino acids: CASRSRASGANVLTF. CDR3 nucleotide sequence: TGTGCCAGCAGGTCTCGGGCCTCTGGGGCCAACGTCCTGACTTTC. The gene calls are TRBV7-3 and TRBJ2-6, with no clear D. Deletions cut 6 bases from V and 0 bases from J, with 9 bases between. The CDR3 spans 15 residues. The V gene's germline CDR1 is SGHTA and CDR2 FQGTGA.

The chain recombines TRBV7-9 with TRBJ1-1; D may be TRBD1 (5 bases). The CDR3 spans 17 residues. The V gene's germline CDR1 is SEHNR and CDR2 FQNEAQ (reference sequence). Trimming shortened V by 4 bases and J by 0 bases, and 18 bases separated the two germline ends. The CDR3 nucleotides are TGTGCCAGCAGCTCCGACTGGGGCTGGGGTTTGAACACTGAAGCTTTCTTT. Translating gives CASSSDWGWGLNTEAFF.

V usage is TRBV7-8 and J usage is TRBJ2-7; TRBD2 aligns across 9 bases. Germline CDR1 reads SGHVS; CDR2 reads FQNEAQ. V lost 5 bases to trimming and J lost 2 bases; unmatched junction nucleotides: 7. The CDR3 spans 15 residues. CDR3 residues: CASSPLRLAAYEQYF. The CDR3 bases are TGTGCCAGCAGCCCGCTACGACTAGCGGCCTACGAGCAGTACTTC. The whole variable domain, remainder taken from reference TRBV7-8 and TRBJ2-7, is GAGVSQSPRYKVAKRGQDVALRCDPISGHVSLFWYQQALGQGPEFLTYFQNEAQLDKSGLPSDRFFAERPEGSVSTLKIQRTQQEDSAVYLCASSPLRLAAYEQYFGPGTRLTVT.

The chain links TRBV5-1 to TRBJ2-7; D is undetermined. The germline V and J ends were trimmed by 0 bases and 3 bases, with 10 bases remaining between them. The CDR3 covers 14 residues. Germline V gene sequence: CDR1 SGHRS, CDR2 YFSETQ. The CDR3 loop reads CASSLVPQIYEQYF. The CDR3 DNA follows: TGCGCCAGCAGCTTGGTTCCCCAGATCTACGAGCAGTACTTC.

The chain recombines TRBV27 with TRBJ2-7; D may be TRBD2 (5 bases). CDR3 length equals 15 residues. Trimming shortened V by 2 bases and J by 6 bases, and 17 bases separated the two germline ends. Per germline, CDR1 MNHEY and CDR2 SMNVEV (reference sequence). The CDR3 DNA follows: TGTGCCAGCAGTTTAGAGGCTTCGGGGTGGGTCGAGCAGTACTTC. Protein product: CASSLEASGWVEQYF.

The rearrangement joins TRBV29-1 to TRBJ1-4, with 8 nucleotides matching TRBD1. This CDR3 has 11 residues. CDR1 is SQVTM, CDR2 ANQGSEA, per germline. Trimming removed 8 bases from V and 11 bases from J; junction bases left unmatched: 7. The CDR3 DNA sequence: TGCAGCACCGGACAGGGAGGGAAACTGTTTTTT. The encoded protein is CSTGQGGKLFF.

The chain employs TRBV2 and TRBJ1-1, with 8 nucleotides matching TRBD1. CDR1 is SNHLY and CDR2 is FYNNEI in the germline V gene. This CDR3 contains 16 residues. With 5 bases clipped from V and 0 bases from J, the junction kept 8 bases outside the gene matches. The CDR3, as DNA: TGTGCCAGCAGTCAGGACAGGGTCGGGATGAACACTGAAGCTTTCTTT. This encodes CASSQDRVGMNTEAFF.

This chain joins TRBV5-1 and TRBJ2-7; 9 nucleotides line up with TRBD2. Germline V lookup: CDR1 SGHRS, CDR2 YFSETQ. This CDR3 is built from 14 residues. J gave up 2 bases and V 4 bases, and 4 bases lay outside the gene matches. The CDR3: CASSAVAGAYEQYF. DNA of the CDR3: TGCGCCAGCAGCGCGGTAGCGGGAGCCTACGAGCAGTACTTC.

This clone appeared a single time. This chain uses TRBV7-2 with TRBJ1-1; TRBD1 is a possible D gene (6 bases). V was cut by 5 bases and J by 5 bases, with 18 bases left in between. The CDR3 length is 15 residues. In germline, CDR1 is SGHTA, CDR2 FQGNSA. The CDR3 sequence is CASSADRSMWTEAFF. DNA of the CDR3: TGTGCCAGCAGCGCCGACAGGTCTATGTGGACTGAAGCTTTCTTT.

About this clone: Other DNA variants within this sample encode the same CDR3. This chain connects TRBV28 to TRBJ2-7, with D unclear. The CDR3 covers 12 residues. CDR1 is MDHEN, CDR2 SYDVKM, per germline. Deletions cut 6 bases from V and 0 bases from J, with 6 bases between. CDR3 sequence reads: CASRPDSYEQYF. CDR3 sequence (DNA): TGTGCCAGCAGGCCCGACTCCTACGAGCAGTACTTC.

This clone was seen only once. This sequence joins TRBV9 and TRBJ2-3; 13 nucleotides align to TRBD2. V lost 2 bases to trimming and J lost 1 base; unmatched junction nucleotides: 7. Germline-derived CDR1 and CDR2 are SGDLS and YYNGEE. The CDR3 spans 18 residues. CDR3 sequence: CASSVTSGRAGGTDTQYF. The CDR3 bases are TGTGCCAGCAGCGTCACTAGCGGGAGGGCCGGGGGCACAGATACGCAGTATTTT. Full variable domain (remainder filled in from reference TRBV9 and TRBJ2-3): DSGVTQTPKHLITATGQRVTLRCSPRSGDLSVYWYQQSLDQGLQFLIQYYNGEERAKGNILERFSAQQFPDLHSELNLSSLELGDSALYFCASSVTSGRAGGTDTQYFGPGTRLTVL.

The genes are TRBV7-3 and TRBJ1-2; the D gene is possibly TRBD1 (6 bases). The CDR3 runs to 13 residues. V lost 2 bases to trimming and J lost 2 bases, with 6 bases between them. The germline V gene has CDR1 SGHTA and CDR2 FQGTGA. This chain's CDR3 is CASSLGTNYGYTF. CDR3 sequence (DNA): TGTGCCAGCAGCTTAGGGACAAACTATGGCTACACCTTC. Based on the CDR3 plus reference TRBV7-3 and TRBJ1-2, the full variable domain is GAGVSQTPSNKVTEKGKYVELRCDPISGHTALYWYRQSLGQGPEFLIYFQGTGAADDSGLPNDRFFAVRPEGSVSTLKIQRTERGDSAVYLCASSLGTNYGYTFGSGTRLTVV.

The gene calls are TRBV5-1 and TRBJ2-1; TRBD2 matches 11 bases. The CDR3 runs 15 residues. Germline CDR1 reads SGHRS; CDR2 reads YFSETQ. Unmatched junction bases numbered 6, after V lost 6 bases and J lost 4 bases. CDR3 sequence (DNA): TGCGCCAGCACGCTAGGGACTAGCGGTTACAATGAGCAGTTCTTC. This sequence encodes CASTLGTSGYNEQFF.

This clone has only one observation. The gene calls are TRBV5-1 and TRBJ1-2; the D is unclear. The V end was cut by 0 bases, the J end by 1 base, with 7 bases between. Looked up from germline, CDR1 is SGHRS and CDR2 is YFSETQ. This CDR3 contains 14 residues. In DNA form, the CDR3 reads TGCGCCAGCAGCTTGGACACCAATAACTATGGCTACACCTTC. The encoded protein is CASSLDTNNYGYTF. Full variable domain (remainder filled in from reference TRBV5-1 and TRBJ1-2): KAGVTQTPRYLIKTRGQQVTLSCSPISGHRSVSWYQQTPGQGLQFLFEYFSETQRNKGNFPGRFSGRQFSNSRSEMNVSTLELGDSALYLCASSLDTNNYGYTFGSGTRLTVV.

The count of this clone is one. The genes are TRBV18 and TRBJ2-2; 9 bases fit TRBD2. V trimming: 5 bases; J trimming: 3 bases; junction bases outside the gene matches: 10. Germline CDR1 and CDR2: KGHSH and LQKENI. The CDR3 totals 17 residues. The CDR3 sequence: CASSTRSGRSDTGELFF. CDR3 DNA sequence: TGTGCCAGCTCAACCCGAAGCGGGAGGTCGGACACCGGGGAGCTGTTTTTT. The variable domain in full, with the rest retrieved from reference TRBV18 and TRBJ2-2, is NAGVMQNPRHLVRRRGQEARLRCSPMKGHSHVYWYRQLPEEGLKFMVYLQKENIIDESGMPKERFSAEFPKEGPSILRIQQVVRGDSAAYFCASSTRSGRSDTGELFFGEGSRLTVL.

V usage is TRBV14 and J usage is TRBJ2-7; D not resolved. V shed 4 bases and J shed 3 bases, with 13 bases lying between them. This CDR3 spans 14 amino acids. CDR1 SGHDN and CDR2 FVKESK come from the germline V gene. The chain's CDR3 is CASSPFVSSYEQYF. The DNA of the CDR3 is TGTGCCAGCAGCCCCTTCGTCTCCAGCTACGAGCAGTACTTC. Full variable domain (remainder filled in from reference TRBV14 and TRBJ2-7): EAGVTQFPSHSVIEKGQTVTLRCDPISGHDNLYWYRRVMGKEIKFLLHFVKESKQDESGMPNNRFLAERTGGTYSTLKVQPAELEDSGVYFCASSPFVSSYEQYFGPGTRLTVT.

This sequence joins TRBV9 and TRBJ1-4; 7 nucleotides agree with TRBD1. Germline V gene data show CDR1 as SGDLS and CDR2 as YYNGEE. The CDR3 totals 15 residues. The J segment lost 8 bases and the V segment lost 0 bases, leaving 7 bases of the junction unmatched. CDR3 sequence (DNA): TGTGCCAGCAGCGTAGGTGGGACAGCGCCAGAAAAACTGTTTTTT. This encodes CASSVGGTAPEKLFF.

This chain connects TRBV2 to TRBJ2-3, with 8 bases aligning to TRBD1. V trimming: 9 bases; J trimming: 5 bases; junction bases outside the gene matches: 13. Germline V gene sequence: CDR1 SNHLY, CDR2 FYNNEI. CDR3 length equals 15 residues. CDR3 sequence reads: CARGIVVRGLDTQYF. The CDR3 bases are TGTGCCAGGGGAATCGTGGTCAGGGGGCTAGATACGCAGTATTTT.

The chain links TRBV20-1 to TRBJ1-2; D ambiguous. The CDR3 length is 11 residues. CDR1 is DFQATT and CDR2 is SNEGSKA in the germline V gene (reference sequence). The CDR3 reads CSAAGIYGYTF. The CDR3, as DNA: TGCAGCGCCGCTGGAATCTATGGCTACACCTTC.

The chain employs TRBV10-3 and TRBJ1-5, with TRBD1 matching over 7 bases. From germline, CDR1 is ENHRY and CDR2 SYGVKD. The trim removed 6 bases at V and 6 bases at J, leaving 8 bases unmatched. The CDR3 contains 14 residues. CDR3 DNA: TGTGCCATCAGAGGAACAGGGGTGGGTCAGCCCCAGCATTTT. The encoded protein is CAIRGTGVGQPQHF.

The chain links TRBV28 to TRBJ2-7; possibly TRBD1 for D (5 bases). The germline V and J ends were trimmed by 6 bases and 4 bases, with 10 bases remaining between them. CDR3 length: 12 amino acids. Germline CDR1 reads MDHEN; CDR2 reads SYDVKM. CDR3 sequence reads: CASSYDSYEQYF. For the CDR3, the DNA is TGTGCCAGCAGCTATGACAGTTACGAGCAGTACTTC.

The rearrangement uses TRBV7-8 and TRBJ1-1; a possible D gene is TRBD1 (6 bases). CDR1 SGHVS and CDR2 FQNEAQ come from the germline V gene. CDR3 length: 14 amino acids. V was cut by 5 bases and J by 3 bases, with 13 bases left in between. The CDR3 coding sequence is TGTGCCAGCAGCACCCTTACAGGGTACACTGAAGCTTTCTTT. Protein: CASSTLTGYTEAFF.

CDR3 protein: CASSYSSAGGYEQYF. In DNA, the CDR3 is TGTGCCAGCAGTTATTCCTCGGCAGGGGGGTACGAGCAGTACTTC. The rearrangement links TRBV6-5 to TRBJ2-7; possible D gene TRBD1, 7 bases. Trimming cost V 3 bases and J 4 bases, with 16 bases left between them. This CDR3 comprises 15 residues. Per the germline V gene, CDR1 is MNHEY and CDR2 is SVGAGI.

The chain has TRBV27 and TRBJ1-4; D unresolved. Trimming removed 7 bases at V and 7 bases at J, with 13 bases between. This CDR3 region has 13 residues. Germline V gene sequence: CDR1 MNHEY, CDR2 SMNVEV (reference sequence). The DNA for the CDR3 is TGTGCCAGCAACGATGCTTATAGTGAAAAACTGTTTTTT. Amino acid sequence: CASNDAYSEKLFF.

The gene calls are TRBV19 and TRBJ1-5; perhaps TRBD1 as D (6 bases). The germline gives CDR1 LNHDA, CDR2 SQIVND (reference sequence). V lost 4 bases and J lost 1, with 11 bases in between. The CDR3 spans 15 residues. For the CDR3, the DNA is TGTGCCAGTAGTACAGGGGTAGGGAGCAATCAGCCCCAGCATTTT. It translates to CASSTGVGSNQPQHF.

This chain connects TRBV19 to TRBJ2-5, with D perhaps TRBD1 (5 bases). V was pared by 3 bases and J by 4 bases, with 12 bases between. Per the germline V gene, CDR1 is LNHDA and CDR2 is SQIVND (reference sequence). The CDR3 runs to 14 residues. The CDR3 is CASSIWGQGETQYF. In DNA, the CDR3 is TGTGCCAGTAGTATTTGGGGCCAGGGAGAGACCCAGTACTTC.

The chain links TRBV4-1 to TRBJ2-2, with D maybe TRBD2 (5 bases). The CDR3 totals 15 residues. Deletions cut 4 bases from V and 5 bases from J, with 14 bases between. Germline V lookup: CDR1 MGHRA, CDR2 YSYEKL. The CDR3 nucleotides read TGCGCCAGCAGCCTCGGTAGCGCGCGAACCGGGGAGCTGTTTTTT. Its translation is CASSLGSARTGELFF.

The J gene is TRBJ2-7, the V gene TRBV6-1; possibly TRBD2 for D (5 bases). From germline, CDR1 is MNHNS and CDR2 SASEGT. This CDR3 region has 18 residues. V lost 3 bases to trimming and J lost 0 bases, with 21 bases between them. CDR3 in DNA: TGTGCCAGCAGTGATCCCCCTCTAGCCGACAATGACTCCTACGAGCAGTACTTC. The encoded protein is CASSDPPLADNDSYEQYF.

This clone occurred once. The chain joins TRBV29-1 to TRBJ2-3, with D uncertain. V gave up 4 bases and J gave up 9 bases, with 14 bases separating them. The CDR3 contains 12 residues. Germline V CDR1 and CDR2: SQVTM, ANQGSEA. CDR3 bases: TGCAGCGTTGCCTCCGGCCCAGGAACGCAGTATTTT. Translated, it gives CSVASGPGTQYF.